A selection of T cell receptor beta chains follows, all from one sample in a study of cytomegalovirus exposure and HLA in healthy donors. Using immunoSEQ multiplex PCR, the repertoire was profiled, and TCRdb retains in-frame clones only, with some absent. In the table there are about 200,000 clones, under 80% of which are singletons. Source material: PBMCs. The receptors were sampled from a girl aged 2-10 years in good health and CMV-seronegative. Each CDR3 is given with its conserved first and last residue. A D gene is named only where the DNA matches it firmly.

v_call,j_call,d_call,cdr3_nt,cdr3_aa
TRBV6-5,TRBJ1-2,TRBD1,TGTGCCAGCAGTTACTCGGTCGACAGGGGGTATGGCTACACCTTC,CASSYSVDRGYGYTF
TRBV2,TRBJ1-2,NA,TGTGCCAGCAGTGAATCTACCCAAAGTTATGGCTACACCTTC,CASSESTQSYGYTF
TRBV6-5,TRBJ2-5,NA,TGTGCCAGCAGTTACTCCTCCAGGCGTCCTCAAGAGACCCAGTACTTC,CASSYSSRRPQETQYF
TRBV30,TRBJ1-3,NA,TGTGCCTGGGCAGGGGCCGGGGGAAACACCATATATTTT,CAWAGAGGNTIYF
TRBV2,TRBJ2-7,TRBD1,TGTGCCAGCAAAGAGCCGGGACAGGGGAACGAGCAGTACTTC,CASKEPGQGNEQYF
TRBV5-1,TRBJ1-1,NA,TGCGCCAGCAGCTTGGCCGGGGGGCAAGGCACTGAAGCTTTCTTT,CASSLAGGQGTEAFF
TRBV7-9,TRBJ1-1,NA,TGTGCCAGCAGCCAGGAGGCAGGCCAGAGCACTGAAGCTTTCTTT,CASSQEAGQSTEAFF
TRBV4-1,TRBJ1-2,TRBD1,TGCGCCAGCAGCCAAGGGACCGGGACAGGGTATACAATTGGGGGCTACACCTTC,CASSQGTGTGYTIGGYTF
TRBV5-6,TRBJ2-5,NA,TGTGCCAGCAGCTTAGGGGCTGGGGAGACCCAGTACTTC,CASSLGAGETQYF
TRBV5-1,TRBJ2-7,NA,TGCGCCAGCAGCTCAACAGGGGGGGTCGAGCAGTACTTC,CASSSTGGVEQYF